What follows are 10 T cell receptor beta chains derived from one specimen sequenced in a study of PD-1 blockade in classical Hodgkin lymphoma. The data were produced by immunoSEQ multiplex PCR, yet TCRdb's version contains in-frame clones alone and is incomplete. Of about 50,000 clones in the sample, 90% are singletons; the top ten hold about 15%. Regarding time point: cycle 4 day 1 (C4D1), after 5 to 7 weeks of nivolumab. After autologous stem cell transplantation all patients relapsed, and prior brentuximab vedotin exposure differed between cohorts. The specimen was peripheral blood mononuclear cells (PBMCs), collected before the fourth cycle of nivolumab. The receptors stem from a human donor with classical Hodgkin lymphoma.

The chain is built from TRBV19 and TRBJ1-1, with D perhaps matching TRBD1 (6 bases). This CDR3 has 12 residues. Germline lookup yields CDR1 LNHDA and CDR2 SQIVND (reference sequence). The V and J ends lost 7 bases and 2 bases respectively, with 8 bases between them. The CDR3 nucleotides read TGTGCCAGTAACAGGGTTAACACTGAAGCTTTCTTT. Translation gives CASNRVNTEAFF. Full variable domain (missing parts from reference TRBV19 and TRBJ1-1): DGGITQSPKYLFRKEGQNVTLSCEQNLNHDAMYWYRQDPGQGLRLIYYSQIVNDFQKGDIAEGYSVSREKKESFPLTVTSAQKNPTAFYLCASNRVNTEAFFGQGTRLTVV.

V is TRBV27 and J is TRBJ2-7; perhaps TRBD2 as D (5 bases). Germline V gives CDR1 MNHEY, CDR2 SMNVEV (reference sequence). The CDR3 has 14 residues. The ends were cut back, 1 base at V and 3 bases at J, with 10 bases in the middle. CDR3 sequence: CASSLYDGNYEQYF. The DNA for the CDR3 is TGTGCCAGCAGTTTATATGACGGGAACTACGAGCAGTACTTC.

The chain employs TRBV7-2 and TRBJ2-3, with 9 bases fitting TRBD2. This CDR3 has 17 amino acids. V trimming: 3 bases; J trimming: 3 bases; junction bases outside the gene matches: 10. Germline V lookup: CDR1 SGHTA, CDR2 FQGNSA. In DNA form, the CDR3 reads TGTGCCAGCAGCTTCGGGAGCGGGAGGACTGGGACAGATACGCAGTATTTT. Protein product: CASSFGSGRTGTDTQYF.

The chain joins TRBV27 to TRBJ2-1; TRBD2 aligns across 13 bases. J lost 6 bases, V lost 4 bases, and 3 bases had no gene match. The CDR3 length is 15 residues. Germline loops: CDR1 MNHEY, CDR2 SMNVEV (reference sequence). CDR3 sequence: CASSSGTSGTNEQFF. CDR3 nucleotide sequence: TGTGCCAGCAGTTCTGGGACTAGCGGGACCAATGAGCAGTTCTTC.

The gene calls are TRBV11-2 and TRBJ2-1, with 13 bases fitting TRBD2. Germline V gives CDR1 SGHAT, CDR2 FQNNGV. The CDR3 is 15 amino acids. The J segment lost 8 bases and the V segment lost 6 bases, leaving 7 bases of the junction unmatched. The CDR3 is CASRRGLAGFYEQFF. The CDR3 DNA follows: TGTGCCAGCAGGAGGGGACTAGCGGGATTCTATGAGCAGTTCTTC.

The chain employs TRBV2 and TRBJ2-7, with 8 bases that match TRBD1. CDR3 length equals 13 residues. V lost 4 bases and J lost 6; bases outside the gene matches: 5. Germline V gives CDR1 SNHLY, CDR2 FYNNEI. CDR3 in amino acids: CASSGQGTGEQYF. The CDR3 region has the DNA TGTGCCAGCAGTGGACAGGGGACGGGCGAGCAGTACTTC.

This chain uses TRBV27 with TRBJ2-5; no clear D. V gave up 1 base and J gave up 5 bases, with 14 bases separating them. The CDR3 consists of 15 residues. Germline V CDR1 and CDR2: MNHEY, SMNVEV (reference sequence). The CDR3 DNA reads as TGTGCCAGCAGTTTATTTGGTCGGCAAGGGGAGACCCAGTACTTC. It encodes CASSLFGRQGETQYF.

This chain connects TRBV6-4 to TRBJ2-3, with 12 nucleotides matching TRBD2. Germline V gives CDR1 MRHNA, CDR2 SNTAGT. The junction had 9 bases not matched to a gene; V was cut back by 0 bases and J by 11 bases. The CDR3 runs 16 residues. CDR3 nucleotides: TGTGCCAGCAGTGACTCAGGACTAGCGGGAACCGGAGGGCAGTATTTT. Protein: CASSDSGLAGTGGQYF.

V gene TRBV18 combines with J gene TRBJ2-5, with 8 bases fitting TRBD2. This CDR3 contains 13 residues. Germline values: CDR1 KGHSH, CDR2 LQKENI. J was trimmed by 7 bases and V by 5 bases; bases with no gene match: 6. The CDR3 sequence is CASSTGGSPTQYF. The CDR3 DNA reads TGTGCCAGCTCAACGGGGGGGTCACCGACCCAGTACTTC.

V is TRBV7-9 and J is TRBJ2-7; D is unclear. Trimming stripped 2 bases from V and 0 bases from J, with 11 bases between. The CDR3 spans 15 residues. Germline V gene sequence: CDR1 SEHNR, CDR2 FQNEAQ (reference sequence). The CDR3 is CASSLRGTISYEQYF. Written as DNA, the CDR3 is TGTGCCAGCAGCTTACGAGGAACGATCTCCTACGAGCAGTACTTC.